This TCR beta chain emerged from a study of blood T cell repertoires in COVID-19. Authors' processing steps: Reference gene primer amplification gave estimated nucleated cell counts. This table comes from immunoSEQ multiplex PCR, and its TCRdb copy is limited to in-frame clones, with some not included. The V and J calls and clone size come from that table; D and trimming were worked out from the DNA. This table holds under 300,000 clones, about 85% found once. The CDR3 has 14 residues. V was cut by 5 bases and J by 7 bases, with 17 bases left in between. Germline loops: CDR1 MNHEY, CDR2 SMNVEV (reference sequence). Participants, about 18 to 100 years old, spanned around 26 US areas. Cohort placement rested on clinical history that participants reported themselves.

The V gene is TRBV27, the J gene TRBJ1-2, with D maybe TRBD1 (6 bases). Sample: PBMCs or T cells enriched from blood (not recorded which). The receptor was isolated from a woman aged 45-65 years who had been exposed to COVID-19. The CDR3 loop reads CASSPHRERGGYTF. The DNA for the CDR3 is TGTGCCAGCAGTCCCCACAGGGAAAGGGGTGGCTACACCTTC.